Detailed here is one T cell receptor beta chain. Those who participated ranged in age from roughly 18 to 95 years and resided in 20 to 25 US areas. Authors' data handling: Researchers report that nucleated cell counts were estimated from reference gene primer amplification. TCRdb's copy holds only in-frame clones and misses some; the assay was immunoSEQ multiplex PCR. V, J and clone size are those of that table, while D and trimming were read from the DNA. The sample gives 200,000 to 250,000 clones, approximately 83% of which show up once; approximately 3.6% is in the top ten. This CDR3 spans 14 amino acids. Germline V lookup: CDR1 ENHRY, CDR2 SYGVKD. The J segment lost 6 bases and the V segment lost 3 bases, leaving 1 base of the junction unmatched. These data are taken from a study of blood T cell repertoires in COVID-19. Study at large: Sites across the United States, Italy and Spain contributed samples from acute and convalescent COVID-19.

The sample was PBMCs or T cells enriched from blood (not recorded which). The chain couples TRBV10-3 to TRBJ1-6; 8 bases line up with TRBD1. This TCR came from a woman aged 55-70 years who had recovered from COVID-19. The CDR3, as DNA: TGTGCCATCAGTGACGACAGGGGTAATTCACCCCTCCACTTT. This codes for CAISDDRGNSPLHF.